This T cell receptor (beta chain) is drawn from a study of blood T cell repertoires in COVID-19. On the study more broadly: Specimens from acute and convalescent COVID-19 originated in the United States, Italy and Spain.

There are 16 residues in the CDR3. The germline V gene has CDR1 SGHTA and CDR2 FQGNSA. Trimming cost V 1 base and J 0 bases, with 12 bases left between them. In the study's own analysis: Reference gene primer amplification gave estimated nucleated cell counts. Profiled with immunoSEQ multiplex PCR; TCRdb holds only in-frame clones, not every one. V and J calls and clone size are copied from that table; D and trimming were computed from the DNA. Among roughly 410,000 clones listed, roughly 90% were seen once. V and J are TRBV7-2 and TRBJ1-1; D is possibly TRBD1 (6 bases). The sample taken for sequencing was peripheral blood. The sequence came from a middle-aged woman with COVID-19, enrolled during active disease. The CDR3 coding sequence is TGTGCCAGCAGCTTAGAAGGGGGATCGGTGAACACTGAAGCTTTCTTT. This sequence encodes CASSLEGGSVNTEAFF.